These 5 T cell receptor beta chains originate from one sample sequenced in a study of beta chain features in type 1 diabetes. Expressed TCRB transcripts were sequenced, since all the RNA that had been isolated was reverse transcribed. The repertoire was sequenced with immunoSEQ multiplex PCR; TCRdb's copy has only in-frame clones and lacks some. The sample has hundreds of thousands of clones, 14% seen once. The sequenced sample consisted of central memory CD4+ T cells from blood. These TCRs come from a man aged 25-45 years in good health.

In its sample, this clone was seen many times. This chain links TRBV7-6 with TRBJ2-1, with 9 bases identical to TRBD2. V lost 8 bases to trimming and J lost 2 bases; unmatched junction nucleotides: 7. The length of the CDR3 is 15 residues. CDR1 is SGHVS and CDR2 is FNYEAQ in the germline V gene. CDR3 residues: CASSPAGGPYNEQFF. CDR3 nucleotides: TGTGCCAGCTCCCCCGCGGGAGGGCCCTACAATGAGCAGTTCTTC.

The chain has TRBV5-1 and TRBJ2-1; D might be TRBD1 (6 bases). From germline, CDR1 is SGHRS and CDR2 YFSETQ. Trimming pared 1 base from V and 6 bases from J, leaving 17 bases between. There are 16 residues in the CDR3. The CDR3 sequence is CASSLNAQGLGNEQFF. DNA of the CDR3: TGCGCCAGCAGCTTGAACGCACAGGGATTAGGCAATGAGCAGTTCTTC.

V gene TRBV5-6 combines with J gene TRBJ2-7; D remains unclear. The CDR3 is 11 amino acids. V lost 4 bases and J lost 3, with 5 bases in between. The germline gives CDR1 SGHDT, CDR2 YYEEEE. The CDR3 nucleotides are TGTGCCAGCAGCATACTCTACGAGCAGTACTTC. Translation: CASSILYEQYF.

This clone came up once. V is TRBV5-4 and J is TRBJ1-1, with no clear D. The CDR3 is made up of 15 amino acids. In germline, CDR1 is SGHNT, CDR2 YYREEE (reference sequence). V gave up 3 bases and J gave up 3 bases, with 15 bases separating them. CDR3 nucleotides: TGTGCCAGCAGCTCCCCCCCCACCGGCTACACTGAAGCTTTCTTT. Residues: CASSSPPTGYTEAFF.

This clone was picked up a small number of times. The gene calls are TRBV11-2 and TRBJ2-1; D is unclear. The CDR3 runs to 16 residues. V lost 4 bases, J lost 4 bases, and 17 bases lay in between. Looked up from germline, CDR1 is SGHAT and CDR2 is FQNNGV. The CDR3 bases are TGTGCCAGCAGCTCATTGGGCCTATCCGTTTACAATGAGCAGTTCTTC. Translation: CASSSLGLSVYNEQFF.